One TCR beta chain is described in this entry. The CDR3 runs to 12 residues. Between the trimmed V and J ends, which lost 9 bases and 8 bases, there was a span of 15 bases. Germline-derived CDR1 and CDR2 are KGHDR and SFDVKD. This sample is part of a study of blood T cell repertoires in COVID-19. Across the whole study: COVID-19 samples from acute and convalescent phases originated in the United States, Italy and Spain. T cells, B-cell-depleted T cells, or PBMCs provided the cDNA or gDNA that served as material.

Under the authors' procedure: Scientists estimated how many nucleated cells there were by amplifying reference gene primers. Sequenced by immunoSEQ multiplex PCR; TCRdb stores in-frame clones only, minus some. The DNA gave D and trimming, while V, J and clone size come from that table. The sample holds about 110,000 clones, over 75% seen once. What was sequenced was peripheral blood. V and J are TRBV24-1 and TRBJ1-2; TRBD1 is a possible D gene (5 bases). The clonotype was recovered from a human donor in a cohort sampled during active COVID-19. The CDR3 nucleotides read TGTGCCACCCGAAACCAGGGAGGAGGCTACACCTTC. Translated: CATRNQGGGYTF.